This T cell receptor (beta chain) was sequenced for a study of identical twins. MiXCR, applied by TCRdb to the 5' RACE reads, yields one record per CDR3 protein. This table holds 450,000 or so distinct CDR3 sequences, over 11% found once. This clonotype was counted ten times or more. As yet, its antigen is unknown. Findings of the study overall: The degree of excess twin sharing was weaker in beta out-of-frame sequences. Fewer insertions were carried by abundant cord blood beta clonotypes, but none was seen in memory repertoires.

After removal of 7 bases from V and 0 bases from J, the junction contained 6 bases not matched to a gene. Germline V gene data show CDR1 as MGHDK and CDR2 as SYGVNS. The CDR3 extends over 15 amino acids. A further study also used this sample, focusing on yellow fever vaccine responses in identical twins.

The rearrangement joins TRBV25-1 to TRBJ2-1; 7 positions agree with TRBD2. The clonotype originates from a woman under 30 in good health. The sequenced sample consisted of CD4+ T cells sorted from blood. The CDR3 protein is CASNPSGNSYNEQFF. The CDR3 region has the DNA TGTGCCAGCAACCCAAGCGGGAACTCCTACAATGAGCAGTTCTTC.